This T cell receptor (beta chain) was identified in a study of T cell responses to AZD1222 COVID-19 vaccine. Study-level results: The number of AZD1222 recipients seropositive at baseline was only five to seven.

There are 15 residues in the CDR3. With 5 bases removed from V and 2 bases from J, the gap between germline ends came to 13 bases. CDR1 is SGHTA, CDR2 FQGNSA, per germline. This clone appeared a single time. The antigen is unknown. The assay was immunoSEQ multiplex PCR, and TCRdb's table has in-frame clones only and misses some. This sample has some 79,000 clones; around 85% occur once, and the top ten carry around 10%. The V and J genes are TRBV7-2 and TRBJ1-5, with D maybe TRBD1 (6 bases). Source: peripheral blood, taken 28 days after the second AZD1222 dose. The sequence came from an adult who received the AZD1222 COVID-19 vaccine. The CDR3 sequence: CASSPLGGGNQPQHF. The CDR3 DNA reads TGTGCCAGCAGCCCATTAGGGGGTGGCAATCAGCCCCAGCATTTT.